This T cell receptor (beta chain) came from a study of cytomegalovirus exposure and HLA in healthy donors. Trimming took 2 bases from V and 0 from J, leaving 8 bases between them. CDR1 MNHEY and CDR2 SVGAGI come from the germline V gene. This CDR3 has 15 residues. PCR was performed using 60 Vbeta and 13 Jbeta primers. Repertoires were generated with immunoSEQ multiplex PCR, while TCRdb's copy carries only in-frame clones and drops some. This table holds tens of thousands of clones. The sequence derives from a female donor in good health and CMV-seropositive. The sample taken for sequencing was PBMCs. The rearrangement joins TRBV6-5 to TRBJ1-3; D is undetermined. The CDR3 DNA follows: TGTGCCAGCAGTTACGGAGATAGCTCTGGAAACACCATATATTTT. Protein: CASSYGDSSGNTIYF.